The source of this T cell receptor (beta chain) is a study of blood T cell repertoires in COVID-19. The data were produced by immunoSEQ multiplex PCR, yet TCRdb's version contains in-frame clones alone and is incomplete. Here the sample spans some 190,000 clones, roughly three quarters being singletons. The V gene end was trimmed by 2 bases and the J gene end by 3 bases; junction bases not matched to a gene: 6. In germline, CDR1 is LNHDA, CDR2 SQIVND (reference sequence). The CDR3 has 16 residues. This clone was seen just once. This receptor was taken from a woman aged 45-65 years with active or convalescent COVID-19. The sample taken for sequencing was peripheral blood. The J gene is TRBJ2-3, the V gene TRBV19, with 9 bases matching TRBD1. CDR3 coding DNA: TGTGCCAGTAGTATACCGGGACAGGGTGGTACAGATACGCAGTATTTT. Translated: CASSIPGQGGTDTQYF. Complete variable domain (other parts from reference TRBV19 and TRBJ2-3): DGGITQSPKYLFRKEGQNVTLSCEQNLNHDAMYWYRQDPGQGLRLIYYSQIVNDFQKGDIAEGYSVSREKKESFPLTVTSAQKNPTAFYLCASSIPGQGGTDTQYFGPGTRLTVL.